This T cell receptor (beta chain) derives from a study of T cell changes during pregnancy in multiple sclerosis. Sequenced by immunoSEQ multiplex PCR; TCRdb stores in-frame clones only, minus some. The repertoire holds more than 85,000 clones, with around 90% as singletons. The CDR3 loop spans 14 amino acids. Trimming cost V 6 bases and J 2 bases; bases outside gene matches: 2. Germline lookup yields CDR1 MDHEN and CDR2 SYDVKM. This TCR was sampled from a female donor with multiple sclerosis, enrolled in a pregnancy study. The J gene is TRBJ2-7, the V gene TRBV28; 12 bases align to TRBD1. The sequences come from peripheral blood, collected in the second trimester of pregnancy. The CDR3: CASRGTGGAYEQYF. The CDR3 DNA is TGTGCCAGCAGAGGGACAGGGGGCGCCTACGAGCAGTACTTC.